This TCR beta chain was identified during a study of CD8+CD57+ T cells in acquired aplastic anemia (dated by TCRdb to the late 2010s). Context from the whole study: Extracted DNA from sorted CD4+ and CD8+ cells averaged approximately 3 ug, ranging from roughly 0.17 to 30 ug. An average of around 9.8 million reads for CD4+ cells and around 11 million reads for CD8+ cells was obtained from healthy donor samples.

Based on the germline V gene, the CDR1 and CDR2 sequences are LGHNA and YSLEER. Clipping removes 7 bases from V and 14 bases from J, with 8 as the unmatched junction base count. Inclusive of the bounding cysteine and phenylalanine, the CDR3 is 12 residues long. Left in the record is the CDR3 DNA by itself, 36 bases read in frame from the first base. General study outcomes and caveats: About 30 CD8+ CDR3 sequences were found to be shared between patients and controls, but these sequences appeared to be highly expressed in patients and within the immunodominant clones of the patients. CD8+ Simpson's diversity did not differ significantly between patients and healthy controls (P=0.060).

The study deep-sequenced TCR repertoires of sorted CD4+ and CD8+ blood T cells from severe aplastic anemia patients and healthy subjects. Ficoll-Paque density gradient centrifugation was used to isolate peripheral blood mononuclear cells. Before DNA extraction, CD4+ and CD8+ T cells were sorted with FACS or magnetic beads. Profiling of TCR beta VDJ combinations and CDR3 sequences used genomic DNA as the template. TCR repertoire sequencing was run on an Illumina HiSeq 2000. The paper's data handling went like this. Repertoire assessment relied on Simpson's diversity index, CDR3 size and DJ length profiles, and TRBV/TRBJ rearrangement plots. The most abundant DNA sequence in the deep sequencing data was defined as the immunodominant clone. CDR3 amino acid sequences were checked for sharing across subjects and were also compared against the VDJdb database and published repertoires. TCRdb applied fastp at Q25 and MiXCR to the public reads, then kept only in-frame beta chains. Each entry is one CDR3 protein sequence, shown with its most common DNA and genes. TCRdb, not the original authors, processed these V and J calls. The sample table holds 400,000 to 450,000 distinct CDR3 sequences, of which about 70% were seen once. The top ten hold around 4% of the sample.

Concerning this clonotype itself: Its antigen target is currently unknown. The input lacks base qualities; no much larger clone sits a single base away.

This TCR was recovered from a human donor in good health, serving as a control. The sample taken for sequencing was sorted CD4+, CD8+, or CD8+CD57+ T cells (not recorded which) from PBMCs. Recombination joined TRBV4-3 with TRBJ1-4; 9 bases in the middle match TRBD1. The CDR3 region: CASTTGGGWLFF. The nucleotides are TGCGCCAGCACCACAGGGGGCGGTTGGCTGTTTTTT.